The 5 T cell receptor beta chains below were found in one sample sequenced in a study of cytomegalovirus exposure and HLA in healthy donors (dated by TCRdb to the late 2010s). The receptor library was made with the immunoSEQ multiplex PCR assay. For the multiplex PCR, a mixture combining 60 forward primers for TCR Vbeta segments and 13 reverse primers for TCR Jbeta segments was used. The clones in this table, taken by TCRdb from immuneACCESS, are in-frame only. Not every clone is retained; where verified, under half of the shortfall comes from an unresolved V gene, and the cause of the rest is unknown. The sample data list approximately 150,000 clones, and roughly 74% of these were observed just once. Of the sample, 3% to 3.5% falls within the top ten clones. The sequencing sample was made of PBMCs. These TCRs come from a middle-aged man in good health and CMV-seronegative.

This sequence joins TRBV7-3 and TRBJ2-2; D is uncertain. CDR1 SGHTA and CDR2 FQGTGA come from the germline V gene. V was clipped by 4 bases and J by 6 bases, with 9 bases between them. This CDR3 has 13 amino acids. The CDR3 sequence is CASSSLSSGELFF. CDR3 in DNA: TGTGCCAGCAGCTCCCTAAGTTCCGGGGAGCTGTTTTTT.

V is TRBV4-3 and J is TRBJ2-1, with 7 nucleotides matching TRBD1. The germline V gene has CDR1 LGHNA and CDR2 YSLEER. There are 17 residues in the CDR3. The V and J ends lost 0 bases and 4 bases, in that order; junction bases with no gene match: 9. The CDR3 DNA reads TGCGCCAGCAGCCAAGAGGGACGGCAGGGGGAATACAATGAGCAGTTCTTC. It is translated as CASSQEGRQGEYNEQFF.

The rearrangement uses TRBV5-6 and TRBJ1-1; 7 bases align to TRBD1. The CDR3 has 13 residues. The junction had 7 bases not matched to a gene; V was cut back by 5 bases and J by 6 bases. CDR1 and CDR2 (germline): SGHDT, YYEEEE. The CDR3 DNA follows: TGTGCCAGCAGTTCTGACAGGGACGCTGAAGCTTTCTTT. Its protein is CASSSDRDAEAFF.

The gene calls are TRBV18 and TRBJ1-2; TRBD1 aligns across 9 bases. The CDR3 consists of 19 residues. V was pared by 3 bases and J by 6 bases, with 20 bases of the junction left unmatched. Germline V gene data show CDR1 as KGHSH and CDR2 as LQKENI. The CDR3 here is CASSPFPGQGERGGDGYTF. CDR3 coding DNA: TGTGCCAGCTCACCTTTCCCGGGACAGGGCGAAAGAGGCGGAGATGGCTACACCTTC.

The chain is built from TRBV5-1 and TRBJ1-1; no clear D. Germline CDR1 reads SGHRS; CDR2 reads YFSETQ. The V and J ends lost 4 bases and 1 base respectively, with 11 bases between them. This CDR3 is 14 amino acids long. CDR3 protein: CASSEGGGNTEAFF. CDR3 sequence (DNA): TGCGCCAGCAGCGAGGGAGGTGGGAACACTGAAGCTTTCTTT.